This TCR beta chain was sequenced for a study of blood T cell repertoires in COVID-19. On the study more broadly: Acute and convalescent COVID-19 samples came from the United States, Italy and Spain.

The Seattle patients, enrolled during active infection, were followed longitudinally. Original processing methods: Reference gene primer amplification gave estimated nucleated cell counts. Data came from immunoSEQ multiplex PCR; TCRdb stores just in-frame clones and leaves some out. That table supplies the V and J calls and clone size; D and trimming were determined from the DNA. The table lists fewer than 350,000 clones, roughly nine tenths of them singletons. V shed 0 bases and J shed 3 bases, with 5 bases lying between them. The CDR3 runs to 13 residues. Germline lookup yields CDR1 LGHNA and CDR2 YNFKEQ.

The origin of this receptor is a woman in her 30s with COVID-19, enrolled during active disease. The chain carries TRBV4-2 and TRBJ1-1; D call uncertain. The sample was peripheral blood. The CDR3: CASSQDLYTEAFF. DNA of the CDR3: TGTGCCAGCAGCCAAGATCTTTACACTGAAGCTTTCTTT.